Following are 6 T cell receptor beta chains from one sample sequenced in a study of T cells in Graves' hyperthyroidism and ophthalmopathy. TCR beta CDR3 regions were amplified from RNA. Primed by the HTBI set, a first-round RT-PCR was run on the TCR CDR3. TCRdb passed the multiplex PCR reads through MiXCR, listing each CDR3 protein once. The table records 650,000 to 850,000 distinct CDR3 sequences, 18% of them present only once. The sample comprised blood. Receptor source: a woman aged 50 to 60 with Graves' hyperthyroidism that later progressed to Graves' ophthalmopathy.

V gene TRBV7-2 combines with J gene TRBJ2-7, with 8 bases identical to TRBD2. The germline gives CDR1 SGHTA, CDR2 FQGNSA. V dropped 5 bases and J dropped 5; count of bases not matched to a gene: 8. This CDR3 is built from 14 residues. The CDR3 DNA is TGTGCCAGCAGCCAATCTAGCGGGTGGGACGAGCAGTACTTC. Its translation is CASSQSSGWDEQYF.

At least ten counts were recorded for this clonotype. The chain joins TRBV2 to TRBJ1-1, with TRBD1 as a possible D gene (6 bases). The CDR3 has 14 amino acids. Germline-derived CDR1 and CDR2 are SNHLY and FYNNEI. With 8 bases removed from V and 1 base from J, the gap between germline ends came to 14 bases. In nucleotides, the CDR3 is TGTGCCAGCGCCTTTTTACAGGGGAACACTGAAGCTTTCTTT. Encoded protein: CASAFLQGNTEAFF.

There are many counts of this clonotype. V is TRBV3-1 and J is TRBJ2-3; 7 bases align to TRBD2. Germline V gene data show CDR1 as LGHDT and CDR2 as YNNKEL (reference sequence). The CDR3 contains 17 residues. V gave up 3 bases and J gave up 1 base; unmatched junction bases: 10. The CDR3 DNA reads as TGTGCCAGCAGCCATCTAACGACTAGCAGCGGCACAGATACGCAGTATTTT. It translates to CASSHLTTSSGTDTQYF.

Points on this clonotype: One junction end does not reproduce the germline sequence, and a read error may be involved. The chain links TRBV27 to TRBJ2-4, with 10 bases fitting TRBD2. The CDR3 loop spans 18 amino acids. Germline V gene sequence: CDR1 MNHEY, CDR2 SMNVEV (reference sequence). CDR3 sequence: CASSDLPGLAIAKNTQYF. The CDR3 bases are TGTGCCAGCAGTGACTTACCGGGACTAGCGATAGCCAAAAACACTCAGTACTTC.

There are many counts of this clonotype. This chain links TRBV12-3 or TRBV12-4 with TRBJ1-1; D is possibly TRBD1 (5 bases). The CDR3 is 14 residues long. Trimming removed 5 bases from V and 3 bases from J, with 13 bases in between. The chain's CDR3 is CASSPRGWDTEAFF. CDR3 in DNA: TGTGCCAGCAGTCCCCGGGGGTGGGACACTGAAGCTTTCTTT.

This clonotype was picked up a small number of times. The chain is built from TRBV19 and TRBJ1-5, with D perhaps matching TRBD1 (5 bases). V was pared by 0 bases and J by 11 bases, with 11 bases between. The CDR3 is 13 residues long. Germline loops: CDR1 LNHDA, CDR2 SQIVND (reference sequence). The CDR3 here is CASSIDREGSQHF. The CDR3 nucleotides are TGTGCCAGTAGTATAGATCGGGAGGGGTCCCAGCATTTT.